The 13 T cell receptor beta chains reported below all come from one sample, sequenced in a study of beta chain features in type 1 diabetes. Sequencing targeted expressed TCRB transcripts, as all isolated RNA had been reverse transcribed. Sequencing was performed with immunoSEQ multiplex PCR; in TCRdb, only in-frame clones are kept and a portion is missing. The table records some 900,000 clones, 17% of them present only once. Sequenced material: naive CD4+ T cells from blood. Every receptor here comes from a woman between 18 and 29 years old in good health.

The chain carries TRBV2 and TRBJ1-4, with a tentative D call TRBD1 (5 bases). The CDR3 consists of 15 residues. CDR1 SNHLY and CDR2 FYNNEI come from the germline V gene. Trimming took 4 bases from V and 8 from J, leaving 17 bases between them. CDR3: CASSAQRGFFEKLFF. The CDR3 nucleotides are TGTGCCAGCAGTGCCCAGAGGGGTTTCTTCGAAAAACTGTTTTTT.

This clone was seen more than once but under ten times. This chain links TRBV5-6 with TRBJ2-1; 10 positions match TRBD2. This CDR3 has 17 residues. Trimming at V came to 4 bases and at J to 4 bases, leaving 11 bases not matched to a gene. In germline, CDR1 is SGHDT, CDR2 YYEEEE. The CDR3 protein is CASSREYLAGVYNEQFF. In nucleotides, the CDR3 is TGTGCCAGCAGCCGCGAGTATCTAGCGGGAGTTTACAATGAGCAGTTCTTC.

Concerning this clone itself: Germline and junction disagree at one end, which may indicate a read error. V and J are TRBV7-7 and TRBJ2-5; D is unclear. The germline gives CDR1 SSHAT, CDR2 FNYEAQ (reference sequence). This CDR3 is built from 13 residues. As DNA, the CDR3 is TGTGCTAGCAGCTTAGAGGCCGAGGAGACCCAGTACTTC. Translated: CASSLEAEETQYF.

CDR3 residues: CASSGGAGWRETQYF. In nucleotides, the CDR3 is TGTGCCAGCAGCGGGGGTGCAGGGTGGAGGGAGACCCAGTACTTC. The chain has TRBV9 and TRBJ2-5, with D perhaps being TRBD1 or TRBD2 (5 bases each). CDR1 and CDR2 (germline): SGDLS, YYNGEE. The germline V and J ends were trimmed by 3 bases and 5 bases, with 17 bases remaining between them. CDR3 length: 15 residues.

CDR3 sequence reads: CASSSIVVGVTEAFF. The CDR3 bases are TGTGCCAGCAGCTCTATCGTTGTTGGGGTCACTGAAGCTTTCTTT. The chain is built from TRBV7-2 and TRBJ1-1; D not resolved. Germline CDR1 is SGHTA and CDR2 is FQGNSA. The CDR3 extends over 15 amino acids. V was trimmed by 4 bases and J by 4 bases, leaving 16 bases between them.

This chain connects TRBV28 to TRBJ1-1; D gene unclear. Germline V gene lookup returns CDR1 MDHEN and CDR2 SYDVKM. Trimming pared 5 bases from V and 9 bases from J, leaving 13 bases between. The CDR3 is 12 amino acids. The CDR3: CASSPSSPKAFF. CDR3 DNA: TGTGCCAGCAGTCCCTCGTCTCCCAAAGCTTTCTTT.

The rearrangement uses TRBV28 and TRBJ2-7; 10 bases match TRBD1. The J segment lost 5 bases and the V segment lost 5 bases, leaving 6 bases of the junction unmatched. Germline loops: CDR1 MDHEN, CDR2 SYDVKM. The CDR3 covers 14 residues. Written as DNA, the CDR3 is TGTGCCAGCAGTCCTCCGGGACAGGGGCACGAGCAGTACTTC. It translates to CASSPPGQGHEQYF.

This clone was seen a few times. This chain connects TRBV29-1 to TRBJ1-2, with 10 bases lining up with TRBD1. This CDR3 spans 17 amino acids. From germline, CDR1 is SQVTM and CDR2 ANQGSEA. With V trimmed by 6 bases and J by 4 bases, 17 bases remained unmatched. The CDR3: CSVTGGQGVFSGYGYTF. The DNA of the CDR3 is TGCAGCGTCACAGGAGGACAGGGGGTTTTTTCGGGCTATGGCTACACCTTC.

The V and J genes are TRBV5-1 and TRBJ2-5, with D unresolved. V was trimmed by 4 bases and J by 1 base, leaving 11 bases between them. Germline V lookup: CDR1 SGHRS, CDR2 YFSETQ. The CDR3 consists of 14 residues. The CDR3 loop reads CASSTGRSQETQYF. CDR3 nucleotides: TGCGCCAGCAGCACCGGACGGAGCCAAGAGACCCAGTACTTC.

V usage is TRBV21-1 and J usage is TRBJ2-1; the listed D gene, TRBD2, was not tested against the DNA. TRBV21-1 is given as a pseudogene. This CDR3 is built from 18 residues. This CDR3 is CASSKQPAERSSYNEQFF. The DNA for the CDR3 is TGTGCCAGCAGCAAACAGCCCGCAGAGCGGAGCTCCTACAATGAGCAGTTCTTC.

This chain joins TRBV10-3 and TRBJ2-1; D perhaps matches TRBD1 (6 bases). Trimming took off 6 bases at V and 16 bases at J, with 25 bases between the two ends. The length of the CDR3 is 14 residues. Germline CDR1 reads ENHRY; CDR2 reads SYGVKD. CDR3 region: CAISVSGTPTVSFF. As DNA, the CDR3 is TGTGCCATCAGCGTTTCCGGGACACCCACAGTTTCTTTCTTC.

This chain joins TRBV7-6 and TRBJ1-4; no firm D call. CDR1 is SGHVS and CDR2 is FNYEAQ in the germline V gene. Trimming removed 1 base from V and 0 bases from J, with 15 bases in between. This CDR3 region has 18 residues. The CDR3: CASSLGVGGLATNEKLFF. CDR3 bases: TGTGCCAGCAGCTTAGGGGTGGGCGGCCTTGCAACTAATGAAAAACTGTTTTTT.

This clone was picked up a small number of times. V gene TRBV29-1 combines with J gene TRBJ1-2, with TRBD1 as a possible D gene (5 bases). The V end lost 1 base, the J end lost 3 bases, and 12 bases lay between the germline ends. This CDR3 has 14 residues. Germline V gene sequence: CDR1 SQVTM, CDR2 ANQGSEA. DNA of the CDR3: TGCAGCGTTGAAGGCGGGGGTGGCGACTATGGCTACACCTTC. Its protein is CSVEGGGGDYGYTF. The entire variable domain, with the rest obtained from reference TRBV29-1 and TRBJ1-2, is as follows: SAVISQKPSRDICQRGTSLTIQCQVDSQVTMMFWYRQQPGQSLTLIATANQGSEATYESGFVIDKFPISRPNLTFSTLTVSNMSPEDSSIYLCSVEGGGGDYGYTFGSGTRLTVV.